This T cell receptor (beta chain) was obtained from a study of blood T cell repertoires in COVID-19. Across the whole study: Samples representing acute and convalescent COVID-19 were sourced from the United States, Italy and Spain. T cells, B-cell-depleted T cells, or PBMCs supplied cDNA or gDNA.

Original processing methods: Amplification of reference gene primers was used by the study to estimate nucleated cell counts. Sequenced by immunoSEQ multiplex PCR; TCRdb stores in-frame clones only, minus some. The V and J calls and clone size are taken from that table; D and trimming were inferred from the DNA. The top ten clones hold roughly 20% of a sample with some 90,000 clones, 86% of them seen once. The germline V gene encodes CDR1 SGHKS and CDR2 YYEKEE (reference sequence). The CDR3 sequence is 14 residues long. Trimming cost V 0 bases and J 1 base, with 7 bases left between them. The rearrangement joins TRBV5-5 to TRBJ1-1; D perhaps matches TRBD1 (5 bases). The clonotype originates from an elderly woman with acute or convalescent COVID-19. Specimen: peripheral blood. CDR3 nucleotide sequence: TGTGCCAGCAGCTTGGAGCAGGGGAACACTGAAGCTTTCTTT. Its protein product is CASSLEQGNTEAFF.